The next 13 T cell receptor beta chains were all read from a single sample in a study of cytomegalovirus exposure and HLA in healthy donors. The repertoire was sequenced with immunoSEQ multiplex PCR; TCRdb's copy has only in-frame clones and lacks some. Here the sample spans a few hundred thousand clones, around 90% being singletons. Specimen: PBMCs. All receptors come from a young woman in good health and CMV-seronegative.

This chain connects TRBV11-2 to TRBJ2-3; 11 bases match TRBD2. The junction had 9 bases not matched to a gene; V was cut back by 5 bases and J by 2 bases. The germline CDR1 and CDR2 sequences are SGHAT and FQNNGV. The CDR3 has 17 amino acids. This CDR3 reads CASSLSLAGALTDTQYF. The DNA of the CDR3 is TGTGCCAGCAGCCTCTCACTAGCGGGGGCCCTCACAGATACGCAGTATTTT.

This clone came up once. Here the CDR3 DNA reads TGTGCCAGCAGCGTAGGGACAGATTCTGGAAACACCATATATTTT. Amino acids: CASSVGTDSGNTIYF. This chain connects TRBV9 to TRBJ1-3; D perhaps matches TRBD1 (6 bases). In germline, CDR1 is SGDLS, CDR2 YYNGEE. The CDR3 sequence is 15 residues long. V was shortened by 0 bases and J by 1 base, with 8 bases between the two germline ends.

The chain recombines TRBV11-3 with TRBJ2-7; no clear D gene. This CDR3 contains 13 residues. Germline V lookup: CDR1 SGHNT, CDR2 YENEEA. The germline V and J ends were trimmed by 5 bases and 0 bases, with 8 bases remaining between them. The CDR3 here is CASSGQNSYEQYF. CDR3 nucleotide sequence: TGTGCCAGCAGCGGCCAGAACTCCTACGAGCAGTACTTC.

CDR3 coding DNA: TGCGCCAGCAGCCAAGGGGACAGGTTTAACTATGGCTACACCTTC. This codes for CASSQGDRFNYGYTF. V gene TRBV4-3 combines with J gene TRBJ1-2; 8 bases match TRBD1. With V trimmed by 1 base and J by 1 base, 2 bases remained unmatched. Per germline, CDR1 LGHNA and CDR2 YSLEER. This CDR3 has 15 amino acids.

The chain employs TRBV7-9 and TRBJ1-1, with a weak D call TRBD1 (5 bases). V was cut by 4 bases and J by 3 bases, with 12 bases left in between. The CDR3 length is 14 residues. Germline V CDR1 and CDR2: SEHNR, FQNEAQ (reference sequence). The CDR3 nucleotides read TGTGCCAGCAGCTCTGGGGGGATGCACACTGAAGCTTTCTTT. This translates into CASSSGGMHTEAFF.

V is TRBV7-6 and J is TRBJ2-7, with TRBD2 matching 7 bases. Germline V gene sequence: CDR1 SGHVS, CDR2 FNYEAQ. V lost 3 bases and J lost 3; bases outside the gene matches: 5. This CDR3 comprises 14 residues. The CDR3 spells CASSFEERGYEQYF. The CDR3 DNA sequence: TGTGCCAGCAGCTTTGAAGAGCGGGGCTACGAGCAGTACTTC.

CDR3 sequence reads: CASSGVRSYNEQFF. The CDR3 DNA follows: TGTGCCAGCAGTGGGGTCAGGTCCTACAATGAGCAGTTCTTC. The chain combines TRBV25-1 with TRBJ2-1; D is uncertain. This CDR3 is built from 14 residues. V was cut by 4 bases and J by 1 base, with 8 bases left in between. Germline V CDR1 and CDR2: MGHDK, SYGVNS.

This clone was detected only a few times. The chain couples TRBV19 to TRBJ1-2; 7 nucleotides match TRBD1. The CDR3 runs 16 residues. Trimming at V came to 0 bases and at J to 2 bases, leaving 6 bases not matched to a gene. Per germline, CDR1 LNHDA and CDR2 SQIVND (reference sequence). The CDR3, as DNA: TGTGCCAGTAGTATAGACGAGCTGACAGGGAACTATGGCTACACCTTC. Its protein product is CASSIDELTGNYGYTF.

This clone has only one observation. The rearrangement uses TRBV10-3 and TRBJ2-5, with 13 bases fitting TRBD2. V shed 11 bases and J 1 base; nucleotides not matched to a gene: 7. The CDR3 is made up of 15 amino acids. Germline lookup yields CDR1 ENHRY and CDR2 SYGVKD. The CDR3 DNA reads as TGTGCCTCCGGGACTAGCGGGGCCCTCCAAGAGACCCAGTACTTC. Translation: CASGTSGALQETQYF.

The rearrangement uses TRBV13 and TRBJ2-7; the D gene is possibly TRBD1 (5 bases). The CDR3 consists of 14 residues. CDR1 is PRHDT and CDR2 is FYEKMQ in the germline V gene (reference sequence). V was trimmed by 3 bases and J by 5 bases, leaving 14 bases between them. The CDR3 spells CASSFASGIHEQYF. CDR3 DNA sequence: TGTGCCAGCAGCTTCGCGTCAGGGATCCACGAGCAGTACTTC.

This rearrangement joins TRBV11-2 to TRBJ1-5, with D maybe TRBD1 (6 bases). CDR3 size: 15 residues. Germline V lookup: CDR1 SGHAT, CDR2 FQNNGV. The ends were cut back, 0 bases at V and 7 bases at J, with 13 bases in the middle. CDR3 bases: TGTGCCAGCAGCTTAGAGTTGTCAGGGGAGCAGCCCCAGCATTTT. Amino acid sequence: CASSLELSGEQPQHF.

V usage is TRBV28 and J usage is TRBJ2-1; no firm D call. V was trimmed by 1 base and J by 8 bases, leaving 6 bases between them. The CDR3 runs to 12 residues. Germline assignment: CDR1 MDHEN and CDR2 SYDVKM. CDR3 in DNA: TGTGCCAGCAGTTTATCTATCTATGAGCAGTTCTTC. Protein sequence: CASSLSIYEQFF.

This chain joins TRBV5-6 and TRBJ2-7; D is perhaps TRBD1 (6 bases). Germline values: CDR1 SGHDT, CDR2 YYEEEE. CDR3 size: 15 residues. V dropped 3 bases and J dropped 1 base, with 14 bases sitting between them. The CDR3 sequence: CASSSPTTGSYEQYV. Here the CDR3 DNA reads TGTGCCAGCAGCTCCCCCACTACAGGGTCCTACGAGCAGTACGTC.